The 10 T cell receptor beta chains below were found in one sample sequenced in a study of graft-versus-host responses after intestinal transplantation. Intraepithelial lymphocytes and lamina propria lymphocytes were released through processing of graft tissue. Produced via immunoSEQ multiplex PCR; TCRdb's table is partial and in-frame only. The sample lists about 16,000 clones, 65% to 90% seen once, with over 3% in the top ten. Specimen: ileum tissue, collected approximately 590 days after intestinal transplantation. These receptors were collected from a human patient who received an intestinal transplant, so some T cells may come from the graft donor.

This clone was found a few times. The chain employs TRBV2 and TRBJ1-3; D unclear. Germline V gene sequence: CDR1 SNHLY, CDR2 FYNNEI. Trimming took 3 bases from V and 0 from J, leaving 9 bases between them. The CDR3 extends over 15 amino acids. CDR3 in amino acids: CASSETMISGNTIYF. In DNA form, the CDR3 reads TGTGCCAGCAGTGAGACAATGATCTCTGGAAACACCATATATTTT.

The sample holds one count of this clone. This rearrangement joins TRBV6-5 to TRBJ1-2, with a possible D match to TRBD1 (6 bases). Germline loops: CDR1 MNHEY, CDR2 SVGAGI. Trimming pared 6 bases from V and 3 bases from J, leaving 17 bases between. This CDR3 has 15 residues. The DNA for the CDR3 is TGTGCCAGCAGCCGACTGGGGGGCAGGGACTATGGCTACACCTTC. It yields the protein CASSRLGGRDYGYTF.

CDR3 sequence (DNA): TGTGCCTCCGATCTACGACAGGGCCCAGATACGCAGTATTTT. Amino acid sequence: CASDLRQGPDTQYF. V gene TRBV30 combines with J gene TRBJ2-3; 7 nucleotides match TRBD1. V was pared by 7 bases and J by 4 bases, with 11 bases of the junction left unmatched. Looked up from germline, CDR1 is GTSNPN and CDR2 is SVGIG (reference sequence). This CDR3 has 14 residues.

The V and J genes are TRBV9 and TRBJ1-2; no definite D call. Between the trimmed V and J ends, which lost 4 bases and 8 bases, there was a span of 21 bases. The CDR3 has 15 residues. CDR1 SGDLS and CDR2 YYNGEE come from the germline V gene. The CDR3 DNA reads TGTGCCAGCAGCTCCCCCCGGGAGGGAACTTACGGCTACACCTTC. Amino acids: CASSSPREGTYGYTF.

This clone was counted only a few times. The chain combines TRBV4-1 with TRBJ1-2, with 8 nucleotides matching TRBD1. V was clipped by 1 base and J by 8 bases; unmatched bases: 9. This CDR3 is built from 15 residues. Germline CDR1 and CDR2: MGHRA and YSYEKL. In DNA, the CDR3 is TGCGCCAGCAGCCAAGGAACACTCAGGGGGCAGGGCTACACCTTC. The encoded protein is CASSQGTLRGQGYTF.

The rearrangement uses TRBV19 and TRBJ1-1; the D is unclear. The germline V gene has CDR1 LNHDA and CDR2 SQIVND (reference sequence). The CDR3 is 13 residues long. V was pared by 5 bases and J by 4 bases, with 11 bases between. CDR3 loop: CASSSQWGTEAFF. The CDR3 DNA reads as TGTGCCAGTAGTTCACAATGGGGCACTGAAGCTTTCTTT.

This chain uses TRBV28 with TRBJ1-5, with 11 bases lining up with TRBD1. This CDR3 spans 16 amino acids. V dropped 2 bases and J dropped 9; count of bases not matched to a gene: 9. Germline CDR1 reads MDHEN; CDR2 reads SYDVKM. CDR3 in amino acids: CASSLGGQGVGVPQHF. The CDR3 DNA is TGTGCCAGCAGTTTAGGGGGACAGGGGGTTGGAGTGCCCCAGCATTTT.

J is TRBJ2-3 and V is TRBV2; 7 nucleotides line up with TRBD2. This CDR3 has 14 residues. J lost 6 bases, V lost 4 bases, and 7 bases had no gene match. Germline CDR1 is SNHLY and CDR2 is FYNNEI. CDR3 protein: CASSVSGGGDTQYF. The CDR3 region has the DNA TGTGCCAGCAGTGTCTCGGGGGGAGGGGATACGCAGTATTTT. Combining the CDR3 with reference TRBV2 and TRBJ2-3 gives the whole variable domain EPEVTQTPSHQVTQMGQEVILRCVPISNHLYFYWYRQILGQKVEFLVSFYNNEISEKSEIFDDQFSVERPDGSNFTLKIRSTKLEDSAMYFCASSVSGGGDTQYFGPGTRLTVL.

This chain connects TRBV5-4 to TRBJ1-1, with no clear D. Deletions cut 1 base from V and 5 bases from J, with 15 bases between. This CDR3 is 15 amino acids long. Germline loops: CDR1 SGHNT, CDR2 YYREEE (reference sequence). Here the CDR3 DNA reads TGTGCCAGCAGCTTGTTTGACATGACGGGAACTGAAGCTTTCTTT. Protein sequence: CASSLFDMTGTEAFF.

The V call is TRBV27, the J call TRBJ2-7, with 10 bases identical to TRBD1. V lost 6 bases and J lost 7; bases outside the gene matches: 3. Germline values: CDR1 MNHEY, CDR2 SMNVEV (reference sequence). The CDR3 contains 12 residues. CDR3 coding DNA: TGTGCCAGCAGGACAGGGGGCGGGGAGCAGTACTTC. Encoded protein: CASRTGGGEQYF.